The next 6 T cell receptor beta chains were all read from a single sample in a study of breast tumors, draining lymph nodes, adjacent tissues. The lymph nodes were axillary draining lymph nodes from breast cancer patients. TCRdb re-derived calls from the multiplex PCR reads in MiXCR, one entry per CDR3 protein. The data hold tens of thousands of distinct CDR3 sequences, with approximately 29% observed a single time. Sequencing input: axillary lymph node tissue. Source of these receptors: a female donor with breast cancer. Some clones in this sample may be carry-over from other donors' samples.

The V gene is TRBV18, the J gene TRBJ2-7; D remains ambiguous. The CDR3 has 14 residues. V dropped 2 bases and J dropped 5 bases, with 13 bases sitting between them. Germline-derived CDR1 and CDR2 are KGHSH and LQKENI. In nucleotides, the CDR3 is TGTGCCAGCTCACCAGAAGGAGACTCTCACGAGCAGTACTTC. Amino acids: CASSPEGDSHEQYF.

The table lists this clonotype with many counts. The V call is TRBV6-5, the J call TRBJ2-2; 12 positions match TRBD2. V lost 2 bases to trimming and J lost 6 bases; unmatched junction nucleotides: 7. From germline, CDR1 is MNHEY and CDR2 SVGAGI. The CDR3 has 17 residues. The CDR3 DNA sequence: TGTGCCAGCAGTTACAGTGCTAGCGGGAGGGCCCCCGGGGAGCTGTTTTTT. Translation gives CASSYSASGRAPGELFF.

A word on this clonotype: One end of the junction is discordant with germline, which a read error may explain. The rearrangement joins TRBV7-2 to TRBJ2-3; maybe TRBD1 (6 bases). Germline V gene lookup returns CDR1 SGHTA and CDR2 FQGNSA. The CDR3 spans 15 residues. The DNA for the CDR3 is TGTGCTAGCAGCCATGATGGACAGAACACAGATACGCAGTATTTT. Translated, it gives CASSHDGQNTDTQYF.

In regard to this clonotype: This may come from a read error, since a much larger clone is one base off. Because it lacks the conserved phenylalanine or tryptophan at the end, this CDR3 is likely a read error. This rearrangement joins TRBV9 to TRBJ2-1, with D perhaps matching TRBD2 (7 bases). The CDR3 covers 14 residues. The V end was cut by 2 bases, the J end by 10 bases, with 16 bases between. Germline V CDR1 and CDR2: SGDLS, YYNGEE. The CDR3 protein is CASSVRGGVREQFL. The CDR3 DNA reads as TGTGCCAGCAGCGTGAGGGGGGGGGTAAGAGAGCAGTTCCTC.

The chain has TRBV7-3 and TRBJ2-3, with 8 bases fitting TRBD2. Germline CDR1 reads SGHTA; CDR2 reads FQGTGA. Trimming took 9 bases from V and 0 from J; bases not matched to a gene: 8. The CDR3 is made up of 15 amino acids. The CDR3: CASSKPSGSTDTQYF. The DNA for the CDR3 is TGTGCCAGTAGCAAGCCTAGCGGGAGCACAGATACGCAGTATTTT. Using reference TRBV7-3 and TRBJ2-3 for the parts outside the CDR3, the full variable domain is GAGVSQTPSNKVTEKGKYVELRCDPISGHTALYWYRQSLGQGPEFLIYFQGTGAADDSGLPNDRFFAVRPEGSVSTLKIQRTERGDSAVYLCASSKPSGSTDTQYFGPGTRLTVL.

This clonotype was found many times. This chain connects TRBV6-1 to TRBJ2-7; D is perhaps TRBD1 (6 bases). V lost 3 bases to trimming and J lost 6 bases, with 15 bases between them. Germline CDR1 and CDR2: MNHNS and SASEGT. The CDR3 loop spans 14 amino acids. The CDR3 DNA is TGTGCCAGCAGTGAGCGCAGGGGTAAGGGCGAGCAGTACTTC. Protein product: CASSERRGKGEQYF.